The 27 T cell receptor beta chains listed next were all sequenced from one sample in a study of blood T cell repertoires in COVID-19. The data were produced by immunoSEQ multiplex PCR, yet TCRdb's version contains in-frame clones alone and is incomplete. Among approximately 230,000 clones listed, about nine tenths were seen once. The sample was peripheral blood. The source of these receptors is a young woman with COVID-19, enrolled during active disease.

The chain recombines TRBV6-9 with TRBJ1-5; D remains ambiguous. The length of the CDR3 is 18 residues. Germline V lookup: CDR1 MNHGY, CDR2 SVAAGI. The V and J ends lost 8 bases and 0 bases respectively, with 23 bases between them. This CDR3 reads CASPGEGSGEDSNQPQHF. The CDR3 coding sequence is TGTGCCAGCCCCGGCGAGGGCAGCGGGGAGGATAGCAATCAGCCCCAGCATTTT.

This rearrangement joins TRBV3-1 (or the pseudogene TRBV3-2) to TRBJ2-2, with TRBD2 identical over 9 bases. The CDR3 has 15 residues. The trim removed 2 bases at V and 5 bases at J, leaving 3 bases unmatched. Germline V CDR1 and CDR2: LGHDT, YNNKEL (reference sequence). CDR3 sequence (DNA): TGTGCCAGCAGCCAATTCCTAGCGGGAACCGGGGAGCTGTTTTTT. Protein sequence: CASSQFLAGTGELFF.

The chain carries TRBV11-2 and TRBJ1-6; 10 bases are shared with TRBD1. This CDR3 spans 14 amino acids. Trimming removed 5 bases from V and 8 bases from J; junction bases left unmatched: 3. Looked up from germline, CDR1 is SGHAT and CDR2 is FQNNGV. CDR3 coding DNA: TGTGCCAGCAGCCGGGACAGGGGACATTCACCCCTCCACTTT. The encoded protein is CASSRDRGHSPLHF.

The V and J genes are TRBV4-1 and TRBJ1-1, with D possibly being TRBD1 (5 bases). The CDR3 covers 14 residues. Germline V gene lookup returns CDR1 MGHRA and CDR2 YSYEKL. Trimming removed 1 base from V and 3 bases from J, with 9 bases in between. Written as DNA, the CDR3 is TGCGCCAGCAGCCAAGTGTGGGGGGACACTGAAGCTTTCTTT. It yields the protein CASSQVWGDTEAFF.

V and J are TRBV28 and TRBJ2-2; D ambiguous. The V gene lost 7 bases and the J gene lost 2 bases, with 8 bases spanning the gap. The germline CDR1 and CDR2 sequences are MDHEN and SYDVKM. The CDR3 contains 13 residues. The CDR3 DNA sequence: TGTGCCAGCACTATGTCCAACACCGGGGAGCTGTTTTTT. Translated: CASTMSNTGELFF. Supplemented by reference TRBV28 and TRBJ2-2, the full variable domain reads DVKVTQSSRYLVKRTGEKVFLECVQDMDHENMFWYRQDPGLGLRLIYFSYDVKMKEKGDIPEGYSVSREKKERFSLILESASTNQTSMYLCASTMSNTGELFFGEGSRLTVL.

The genes are TRBV7-2 and TRBJ2-1; D not certain. The CDR3 is made up of 14 amino acids. The V and J ends lost 1 base and 5 bases respectively, with 9 bases between them. CDR1 SGHTA and CDR2 FQGNSA come from the germline V gene. Here the CDR3 reads CASSLGPGNNEQFF. CDR3 DNA: TGTGCCAGCAGCTTAGGCCCAGGAAACAATGAGCAGTTCTTC.

V usage is TRBV11-3 and J usage is TRBJ2-7; perhaps TRBD1 as D (6 bases). Per germline, CDR1 SGHNT and CDR2 YENEEA. The CDR3 runs to 13 residues. Trimming removed 1 base at V and 8 bases at J, with 12 bases between. The chain's CDR3 is CASSLVTGNQQYV. The CDR3 DNA sequence: TGTGCCAGCAGCTTAGTAACAGGGAACCAGCAGTACGTC.

The rearrangement links TRBV24-1 to TRBJ2-7, with a weak D call TRBD1 (6 bases). There are 14 residues in the CDR3. The V gene's germline CDR1 is KGHDR and CDR2 SFDVKD. V was trimmed by 2 bases and J by 3 bases, leaving 10 bases between them. The CDR3 DNA follows: TGTGCCACCAGTGATTGGCAGGGGAGCTACGAGCAGTACGTC. Protein: CATSDWQGSYEQYV.

This clone came up once. The V gene is TRBV11-2, the J gene TRBJ1-1; the match to TRBD1 covers 7 bases. This CDR3 has 15 amino acids. The germline gives CDR1 SGHAT, CDR2 FQNNGV. After removal of 5 bases from V and 1 base from J, the junction contained 7 bases not matched to a gene. CDR3 protein: CASSLTGLRNTEAFF. CDR3 nucleotide sequence: TGTGCCAGCAGCCTGACAGGGTTAAGGAACACTGAAGCTTTCTTT.

The chain is built from TRBV7-2 and TRBJ2-5, with a tentative D call TRBD2 (5 bases). The CDR3 is 14 amino acids. Germline CDR1 is SGHTA and CDR2 is FQGNSA. V was trimmed by 4 bases and J by 5 bases, leaving 14 bases between them. The DNA for the CDR3 is TGTGCCAGCAGCTCCCCCAGCTCGGGGGAGACCCAGTACTTC. Protein: CASSSPSSGETQYF.

The gene calls are TRBV4-2 and TRBJ2-3; 9 nucleotides line up with TRBD2. After removal of 0 bases from V and 4 bases from J, the junction contained 8 bases not matched to a gene. Germline V lookup: CDR1 LGHNA, CDR2 YNFKEQ. The CDR3 runs to 17 residues. The CDR3 region is CASSQDRERGAPDTQYF. The DNA for the CDR3 is TGTGCCAGCAGCCAAGATAGAGAGCGGGGGGCCCCAGATACGCAGTATTTT.

V and J are TRBV6-5 and TRBJ2-7, with TRBD1 identical over 7 bases. The CDR3 totals 14 residues. Germline CDR1 is MNHEY and CDR2 is SVGAGI. V was clipped by 5 bases and J by 4 bases; unmatched bases: 8. The CDR3 DNA is TGTGCCAGCAGTAGGGACAGAAGTCTTTACGAGCAGTACGTC. Its translation: CASSRDRSLYEQYV.

There are a few counts of this clone. The DNA of the CDR3 is TGTGCCAGCTCACCACAGGCGACAGCCAGGCCCCAGCATTTT. Translated: CASSPQATARPQHF. The chain joins TRBV18 to TRBJ1-5; maybe TRBD1 (5 bases). The germline V gene encodes CDR1 KGHSH and CDR2 LQKENI. V was clipped by 1 base and J by 9 bases, with 13 bases between them. CDR3 size: 14 residues.

This rearrangement joins TRBV9 to TRBJ1-1, with D hard to call. The V end was cut by 0 bases, the J end by 2 bases, with 11 bases between. There are 15 residues in the CDR3. Germline CDR1 reads SGDLS; CDR2 reads YYNGEE. DNA of the CDR3: TGTGCCAGCAGCGTAGGGGAGGGTCTTAACACTGAAGCTTTCTTT. Translation: CASSVGEGLNTEAFF.

The chain uses TRBV5-1 and TRBJ2-5; no firm D call. V was shortened by 0 bases and J by 5 bases, with 5 bases between the two germline ends. The CDR3 has 12 amino acids. Germline V gives CDR1 SGHRS, CDR2 YFSETQ. The chain's CDR3 is CASSLVSETQYF. For the CDR3, the DNA is TGCGCCAGCAGCTTGGTATCTGAGACCCAGTACTTC.

This clone was detected once. The chain couples TRBV6-5 to TRBJ1-1; D remains ambiguous. This CDR3 contains 13 residues. The germline V gene encodes CDR1 MNHEY and CDR2 SVGAGI. V was pared by 6 bases and J by 0 bases, with 8 bases between. The CDR3 DNA reads TGTGCCAGCAGCCTCAACTTGAACACTGAAGCTTTCTTT. Translation: CASSLNLNTEAFF.

This clone was found once. The DNA of the CDR3 is TGTGCCAGCAGCCAGAGCGCGGACAGGGCTGACCAGCCCCAGCATTTT. Protein product: CASSQSADRADQPQHF. The genes are TRBV7-8 and TRBJ1-5; the match to TRBD1 covers 8 bases. From germline, CDR1 is SGHVS and CDR2 FQNEAQ. V lost 5 bases to trimming and J lost 7 bases; unmatched junction nucleotides: 13. The CDR3 covers 16 residues. Full variable domain (outside the CDR3, taken from reference TRBV7-8 and TRBJ1-5): GAGVSQSPRYKVAKRGQDVALRCDPISGHVSLFWYQQALGQGPEFLTYFQNEAQLDKSGLPSDRFFAERPEGSVSTLKIQRTQQEDSAVYLCASSQSADRADQPQHFGDGTRLSIL.

The genes are TRBV28 and TRBJ1-5, with no clear D. Per the germline V gene, CDR1 is MDHEN and CDR2 is SYDVKM. This CDR3 has 15 residues. Trimming pared 5 bases from V and 4 bases from J, leaving 15 bases between. CDR3 coding DNA: TGTGCCAGCAGTCCATCGATCGGGGAGAATCAGCCCCAGCATTTT. This encodes CASSPSIGENQPQHF.

This clone was detected only once. The chain joins TRBV6-4 to TRBJ1-1; D unresolved. Germline CDR1 MRHNA, CDR2 SNTAGT. The ends were cut back, 2 bases at V and 4 bases at J, with 8 bases in the middle. This CDR3 spans 13 amino acids. The CDR3 nucleotides read TGTGCCAGCAGTGACGGGCTGGCCACTGAAGCTTTCTTT. Protein sequence: CASSDGLATEAFF.

The chain combines TRBV7-2 with TRBJ2-2, with D hard to call. The germline V and J ends were trimmed by 1 base and 1 base, with 7 bases remaining between them. Germline V CDR1 and CDR2: SGHTA, FQGNSA. CDR3 length equals 15 residues. This chain's CDR3 is CASSLGAVNTGELFF. The CDR3 nucleotides read TGTGCCAGCAGCTTAGGGGCCGTGAACACCGGGGAGCTGTTTTTT.

The V gene is TRBV27, the J gene TRBJ2-1; the match to TRBD2 covers 7 bases. J was trimmed by 4 bases and V by 3 bases; bases with no gene match: 6. Per germline, CDR1 MNHEY and CDR2 SMNVEV (reference sequence). This CDR3 contains 15 residues. The CDR3 reads CASSFRGVRYNEQFF. The CDR3 nucleotides read TGTGCCAGCAGTTTTCGGGGGGTAAGATACAATGAGCAGTTCTTC.

This clone has a single count. The gene calls are TRBV18 and TRBJ2-1, with D maybe TRBD1 (5 bases). The CDR3 is 14 amino acids. Germline assignment: CDR1 KGHSH and CDR2 LQKENI. V gave up 2 bases and J gave up 5 bases, with 10 bases separating them. In DNA form, the CDR3 reads TGTGCCAGCTCACCAACCCCAGGGCACAATGAGCAGTTCTTC. As protein: CASSPTPGHNEQFF.

This clone was counted once. The V call is TRBV3-1 (or the pseudogene TRBV3-2), the J call TRBJ2-4, with a tentative D call TRBD2 (6 bases). Per germline, CDR1 LGHDT and CDR2 YNNKEL (reference sequence). Trimming shortened V by 1 base and J by 3 bases, and 16 bases separated the two germline ends. The CDR3 runs 17 residues. CDR3 sequence reads: CASSQGSSEVGKNIQYF. CDR3 bases: TGTGCCAGCAGCCAAGGTTCTAGCGAGGTCGGCAAAAACATTCAGTACTTC.

The CDR3 DNA reads as TGTGCCAGCAGCTTAGGACAGGCGTCTGAAGCTTTCTTT. Amino acid sequence: CASSLGQASEAFF. V is TRBV7-9 and J is TRBJ1-1; a weak D match, TRBD1 (6 bases). Germline lookup yields CDR1 SEHNR and CDR2 FQNEAQ (reference sequence). The CDR3 contains 13 residues. V was shortened by 1 base and J by 6 bases, with 9 bases between the two germline ends.

The rearrangement links TRBV4-1 to TRBJ1-4; D might be TRBD1 (5 bases). Germline V lookup: CDR1 MGHRA, CDR2 YSYEKL. Trimming removed 1 base at V and 15 bases at J, with 21 bases between. This CDR3 comprises 15 residues. CDR3 region: CASSQALSQAAWVFF. DNA for the CDR3: TGCGCCAGCAGCCAAGCCCTTTCACAGGCGGCGTGGGTGTTTTTT.

The chain couples TRBV5-1 to TRBJ1-3; 9 bases are a match to TRBD1. The germline gives CDR1 SGHRS, CDR2 YFSETQ. The CDR3 contains 15 residues. J gave up 0 bases and V 4 bases, and 2 bases lay outside the gene matches. CDR3 sequence reads: CASSTGQGSGNTIYF. The CDR3 DNA sequence: TGCGCCAGCAGCACGGGACAGGGCTCTGGAAACACCATATATTTT.

The chain is built from TRBV6-5 and TRBJ1-4, with 10 bases lining up with TRBD1. The ends lost 6 bases at V and 0 bases at J; junction bases unmatched: 1. CDR1 is MNHEY and CDR2 is SVGAGI in the germline V gene. The CDR3 runs to 15 residues. The CDR3 region is CASSGQGATNEKLFF. CDR3 in DNA: TGTGCCAGCAGCGGACAGGGGGCAACTAATGAAAAACTGTTTTTT.